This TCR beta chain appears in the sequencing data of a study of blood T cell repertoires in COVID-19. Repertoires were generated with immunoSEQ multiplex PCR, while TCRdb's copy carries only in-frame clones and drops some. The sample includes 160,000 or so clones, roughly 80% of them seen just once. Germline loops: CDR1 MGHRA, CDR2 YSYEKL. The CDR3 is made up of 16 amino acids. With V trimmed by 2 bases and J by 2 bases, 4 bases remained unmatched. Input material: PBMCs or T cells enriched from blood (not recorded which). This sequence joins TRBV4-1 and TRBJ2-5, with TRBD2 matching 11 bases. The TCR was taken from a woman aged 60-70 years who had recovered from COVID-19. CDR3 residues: CASSQTLAGGQETQYF. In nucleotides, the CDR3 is TGCGCCAGCAGCCAAACTCTAGCGGGGGGACAAGAGACCCAGTACTTC.